Included here is one T cell receptor (beta chain) sequence, with context. The antigen is unknown. The sample belongs to a study of radiotherapy plus CTLA-4 blockade in lung cancer. Looking at the study overall: With 30% to 40% of patients having disease control, objective responses were seen in about 17%.

Enrolled patients, whose metastatic non-small-cell lung cancer was chemo-refractory, received focal radiation plus CTLA-4 blockade with ipilimumab. Study-wide findings and caveats: The study found tumor-derived TCR clones expanded in blood after radiotherapy plus ipilimumab. How blood T cell clones changed early, along with interferon-beta, reportedly forecast response best.

Sequencing used immunoSEQ multiplex PCR; TCRdb keeps in-frame clones, though not all of them. This repertoire shows about 97,000 clones, about four fifths found once; its top ten account for approximately 2.6%. The clonotype originates from a human donor with non-small cell lung cancer who had a partial response to radiotherapy plus ipilimumab. Some clones in this sample may be carry-over from other donors' samples. The specimen was peripheral blood, collected from a patient treated with radiotherapy plus ipilimumab.

The CDR3 sequence: CASSLGWGENIQYF. The CDR3 DNA reads as TGCGCCAGCAGCTTGGGATGGGGCGAAAACATTCAGTACTTC. The chain couples TRBV5-1 to TRBJ2-4, with D perhaps matching TRBD1 (5 bases). V shed 0 bases and J shed 5 bases, with 9 bases lying between them. CDR1 and CDR2 from the germline V gene are SGHRS and YFSETQ. The CDR3 spans 14 residues.